This T cell receptor (beta chain) was profiled in a study of OX40 agonist ivuxolimab in advanced cancers. Looking at the study overall: Ivuxolimab was a fully human IgG2 agonistic monoclonal antibody targeting the costimulatory receptor OX40 (CD134). Intravenous ivuxolimab was administered to patients every 2 weeks at six dose levels: 0.01, 0.1, 0.3, 1.5, 3 and 10 mg/kg. Partial responses occurred in three dose-escalation patients, of whom one had hepatocellular carcinoma and two had cutaneous melanoma. Prior anti-PD-1, anti-PD-L1 or anti-CTLA-4 therapy was permitted, and checkpoint inhibitors had been received by around 39% of dose-escalation patients. A male proportion of almost 85% and a mean age of 60 years, ranging from about 20 to 80, were recorded for the dose-escalation cohort. Peripheral TCRbeta sequencing was intended to test whether TCR sequence diversity was altered and clonal T-cell expansion was caused by ivuxolimab. Of the roughly 54 patients in dose escalation, around 20 had hepatocellular carcinoma, roughly 15 had melanoma, 9 had renal cell carcinoma and 9 had head and neck cancer. The paper describes the monotherapy dose-escalation part (N of about 57 patients) of the phase I trial of ivuxolimab. Here is what the overall study found, with its caveats: In the 0.1-3.0 mg/kg groups, partial responders were among the patients with the lowest normalized peripheral clonal expansion, particularly in CD8+ T cells. The antigen specificity of the clonally expanded peripheral T cells was not determined. On average, CD8+ T cells showed more expanded clones than CD4+ T cells after ivuxolimab. At doses of 0.1 to 3.0 mg/kg, clonal expansion of both CD4+ and CD8+ T cells in blood was seen between baseline and week 6. Low levels of normalized T-cell clonal expansion were also seen in some patients who did not respond.

CDR3 length: 12 amino acids, cysteine to phenylalanine. Just the 36-base CDR3 DNA is kept, in frame starting at base 1. In the germline V gene (reference sequence), CDR1 corresponds to GTSNPN and CDR2 to SVGIG. V is clipped by 3 bases and J by 3 bases, and the sequence between their germline boundaries is 9 bases long. Genomic DNA was extracted from sorted cells for sequencing of the TCRbeta CDR3 region. The immunoSEQ Assay was used for sequencing of TCRbeta CDR3 regions. Not all clones reach the TCRdb copy of this immuneACCESS table, which keeps in-frame sequences only. Checked studies attribute under half of the gap to unresolved V genes and leave the rest unexplained. The sample records 40,000 to 65,000 clones, roughly 88% of which are singletons. The ten top clones hold around 1.5% of the sample. Patients with a history of autoimmune disease or receiving systemic immunosuppression were excluded from the trial. In every dose cohort, peripheral blood was drawn for TCR sequencing at baseline, cycle 4 day 1, and cycle 7 day 1. The samples were drawn from a first-in-human, open-label, multicenter phase I dose-escalation trial of ivuxolimab. The trial enrolled adults with locally advanced or metastatic head and neck squamous cell, hepatocellular, melanoma or renal cell carcinoma. Before TCR sequencing, CD4+ T cells and CD8+ T cells from peripheral blood were sorted into separate populations.

A remark on this clone: Its target antigen remains unknown. Base qualities are missing; no much larger clone stands one base away.

This clonotype originated in an adult with an advanced solid tumor such as melanoma, head and neck, liver or kidney cancer. Sequenced here: CD4+ or CD8+ T cells sorted from blood, sampled in a trial of the OX40 agonist ivuxolimab. The chain uses TRBV30 and TRBJ2-7; confidence is insufficient to name the D gene. The DNA sequence is as follows: TGTGCCTGGAGACCGGACCGCTACGAGCAGTACTTC. Its protein is CAWRPDRYEQYF.